Listed here is a single TCR beta chain. Generated by immunoSEQ multiplex PCR, the TCRdb table keeps only in-frame clones and is missing some. This sample yields about 180,000 clones, of which about 86% are seen a single time; 7% belongs to the top ten. CDR3 length: 11 amino acids. Germline assignment: CDR1 MDHEN and CDR2 SYDVKM. The germline V and J ends were trimmed by 8 bases and 5 bases, with 10 bases remaining between them. This specimen comes from a study of blood T cell repertoires in COVID-19. The wider study: The samples span acute and convalescent COVID-19 from the United States, Italy and Spain.

The chain joins TRBV28 to TRBJ2-7; D might be TRBD1 (5 bases). The material sequenced was peripheral blood. This sequence originates from a man between 50 and 59 years old with active or convalescent COVID-19. DNA of the CDR3: TGTGCCAGCCTATCCAGGGACGAGCAGTACTTC. It yields the protein CASLSRDEQYF.